The clone carrying this T cell receptor beta chain occurred a few times. Its target is unknown. The entry originates in a study of T cells after yellow fever vaccination. Overall study context: In the case of low-cell-number fractions, SMART-Seq v4 Ultra Low Input was used for preparation.

TCRdb fed the 5' RACE reads into MiXCR, producing one record per CDR3 protein. The sample carries around 530,000 distinct CDR3 sequences, roughly a sixth recorded once. Whole-study results and caveats: Primary-vaccination clones mostly resurfaced post-booster (about 95% CD4, about 87% CD8). Of the clonotypes, a small share occurred in both CD4 and CD8 compartments. FACS-sorted repertoires could contain abundant clonotypes contaminating from the bulk population.

The germline V and J ends were trimmed by 2 bases and 0 bases, with 9 bases remaining between them. From germline, CDR1 is SGHRS and CDR2 YFSETQ. CDR3 length: 16 residues. The TCR comes from a man between 18 and 35 years old who received the YFV17D yellow fever vaccine. Sequenced here: PBMCs, sampled about 5 days after the first yellow fever vaccination. The chain is built from TRBV5-1 and TRBJ2-6; perhaps TRBD1 as D (6 bases). CDR3 DNA: TGCGCCAGCAGCTTCTCACAGGGCTCTGGGGCCAACGTCCTGACTTTC. Protein product: CASSFSQGSGANVLTF.